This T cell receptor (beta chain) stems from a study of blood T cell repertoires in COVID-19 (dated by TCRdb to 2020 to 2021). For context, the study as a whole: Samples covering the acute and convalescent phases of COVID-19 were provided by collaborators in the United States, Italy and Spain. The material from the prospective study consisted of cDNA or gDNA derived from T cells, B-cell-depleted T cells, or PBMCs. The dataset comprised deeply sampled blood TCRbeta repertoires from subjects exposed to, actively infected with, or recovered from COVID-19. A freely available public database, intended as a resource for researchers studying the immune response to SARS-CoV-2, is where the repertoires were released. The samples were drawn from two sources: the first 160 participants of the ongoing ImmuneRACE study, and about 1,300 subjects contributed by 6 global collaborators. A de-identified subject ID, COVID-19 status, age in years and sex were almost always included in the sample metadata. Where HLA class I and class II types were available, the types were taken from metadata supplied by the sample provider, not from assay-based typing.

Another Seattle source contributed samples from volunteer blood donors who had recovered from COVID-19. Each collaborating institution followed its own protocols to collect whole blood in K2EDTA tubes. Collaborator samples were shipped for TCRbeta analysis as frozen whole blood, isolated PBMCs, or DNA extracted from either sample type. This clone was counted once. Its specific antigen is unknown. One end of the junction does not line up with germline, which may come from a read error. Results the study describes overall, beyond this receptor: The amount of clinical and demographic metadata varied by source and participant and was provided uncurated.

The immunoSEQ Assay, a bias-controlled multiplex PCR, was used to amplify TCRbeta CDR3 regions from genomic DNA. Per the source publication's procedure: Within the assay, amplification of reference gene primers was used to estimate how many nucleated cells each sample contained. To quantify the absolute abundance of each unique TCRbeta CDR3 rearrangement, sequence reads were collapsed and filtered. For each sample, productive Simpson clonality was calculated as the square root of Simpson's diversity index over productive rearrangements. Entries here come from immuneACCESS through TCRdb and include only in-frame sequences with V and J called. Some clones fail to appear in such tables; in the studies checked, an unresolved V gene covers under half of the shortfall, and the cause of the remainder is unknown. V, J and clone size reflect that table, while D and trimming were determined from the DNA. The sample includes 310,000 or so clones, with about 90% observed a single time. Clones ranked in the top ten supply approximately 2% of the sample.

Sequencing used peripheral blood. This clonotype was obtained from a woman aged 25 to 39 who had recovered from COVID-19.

The DNA sequence is TGCGGGGGGGACATAGCTAATGAAAAACTGTTTTTT. Its protein reads: CGGDIANEKLFF. The chain is assembled from TRBV30 and TRBJ1-4, with a weak D call of TRBD1 (6 bases match). Taken from the germline V gene (reference sequence), the CDR1 and CDR2 loops are GTSNPN and SVGIG. The CDR3 measures 12 amino acids from cysteine to phenylalanine. The entry retains the CDR3 DNA only, 36 bases that are in frame from base 1.